Presented here are 21 T cell receptor beta chains from one specimen sequenced in a study of cytomegalovirus exposure and HLA in healthy donors. The PCR had 60 Vbeta and 13 Jbeta primers. TCRdb's table, derived via immunoSEQ multiplex PCR, lists solely in-frame clones and lacks some. This sample has more than 110,000 clones, with around 75% found just once. The sequencing input was PBMCs. The receptors were sampled from a woman in her twenties or thirties in good health and CMV-seronegative.

There are a few counts of this clone. The rearrangement uses TRBV18 and TRBJ2-3; tentatively, D is TRBD1 (7 bases). CDR1 and CDR2 from the germline V gene are KGHSH and LQKENI. The CDR3 has 15 residues. V lost 6 bases, J lost 5 bases, and 18 bases lay in between. CDR3 residues: CASSLGRGRGDTQYF. CDR3 sequence (DNA): TGTGCCAGCTCCCTAGGAAGGGGGCGGGGAGATACGCAGTATTTT.

CDR3 DNA sequence: TGCGCCAGCAGCCCCGGGACAGGGGGCAGCGGTGGCTACACCTTC. Translated: CASSPGTGGSGGYTF. The chain is built from TRBV5-1 and TRBJ1-2; 12 positions match TRBD1. From germline, CDR1 is SGHRS and CDR2 YFSETQ. J gave up 7 bases and V 4 bases, and 8 bases lay outside the gene matches. The CDR3 spans 15 residues.

This chain links TRBV9 with TRBJ2-1; D not resolved. Between the trimmed V and J ends, which lost 6 bases and 0 bases, there was a span of 16 bases. Looked up from germline, CDR1 is SGDLS and CDR2 is YYNGEE. There are 16 residues in the CDR3. CDR3 bases: TGTGCCAGCACCTCCGCGAGCGCGTACTCCTACAATGAGCAGTTCTTC. Translated: CASTSASAYSYNEQFF.

Written as DNA, the CDR3 is TGTGCCAGCAGCGTAGGGGAGGGCGGCTCACCCTACGAGCAGTACTTC. It yields the protein CASSVGEGGSPYEQYF. The V call is TRBV9, the J call TRBJ2-7; 7 bases line up with TRBD2. The CDR3 length is 16 residues. Germline-derived CDR1 and CDR2 are SGDLS and YYNGEE. Unmatched junction bases numbered 8, after V lost 0 bases and J lost 2 bases.

This sequence joins TRBV5-1 and TRBJ2-7; D ambiguous. Germline CDR1 reads SGHRS; CDR2 reads YFSETQ. The CDR3 length is 14 residues. V lost 1 base and J 0 bases, leaving 8 bases between the germline ends. CDR3 sequence: CASSLSQVSYEQYF. The CDR3 DNA reads as TGCGCCAGCAGCTTGAGTCAGGTCTCCTACGAGCAGTACTTC.

This sequence joins TRBV10-2 and TRBJ1-5, with a tentative D call TRBD1 (5 bases). Germline values: CDR1 WSHSY, CDR2 SAAADI. There are 14 residues in the CDR3. The V gene lost 4 bases and the J gene lost 5 bases, with 12 bases spanning the gap. For the CDR3, the DNA is TGCGCCAGCAGTGCGTCCAGGGCGGATCAGCCCCAGCATTTT. Encoded protein: CASSASRADQPQHF.

This chain connects TRBV7-9 to TRBJ1-2; 9 bases line up with TRBD1. The V segment lost 4 bases and the J segment 3 bases; nucleotides outside the gene matches: 3. The CDR3 length is 14 residues. Germline lookup yields CDR1 SEHNR and CDR2 FQNEAQ (reference sequence). CDR3 in amino acids: CASSWGQGDYGYTF. The DNA of the CDR3 is TGTGCCAGCAGCTGGGGACAGGGCGACTATGGCTACACCTTC.

Regarding this clone: The junction shows a germline mismatch at one end, possibly a read error. The chain links TRBV6-5 to TRBJ2-7; the D gene is possibly TRBD1 (5 bases). The germline CDR1 and CDR2 sequences are MNHEY and SVGAGI. The CDR3 is 12 amino acids. In DNA form, the CDR3 reads TGTGCCGGCAGGGTATCCGGCTACGAGCAGTACTTC. Encoded protein: CAGRVSGYEQYF.

The chain combines TRBV5-1 with TRBJ2-7; TRBD2 aligns across 14 bases. The trim removed 4 bases at V and 0 bases at J, leaving 6 bases unmatched. Per the germline V gene, CDR1 is SGHRS and CDR2 is YFSETQ. The length of the CDR3 is 17 residues. The CDR3, as DNA: TGCGCCAGCAGCCGGACTAGCGGGAGGTGGAGCTCCTACGAGCAGTACTTC. Residues: CASSRTSGRWSSYEQYF.

The rearrangement uses TRBV5-6 and TRBJ2-1, with D hard to call. V lost 4 bases, J lost 6 bases, and 8 bases lay in between. This CDR3 contains 12 residues. CDR1 SGHDT and CDR2 YYEEEE come from the germline V gene. The CDR3 sequence is CASSVSSNEQFF. In DNA form, the CDR3 reads TGTGCCAGCAGCGTATCTAGCAATGAGCAGTTCTTC.

The V gene is TRBV19, the J gene TRBJ1-6; possibly TRBD1 for D (5 bases). Germline loops: CDR1 LNHDA, CDR2 SQIVND (reference sequence). CDR3 length: 14 amino acids. V lost 4 bases, J lost 9 bases, and 13 bases lay in between. In DNA, the CDR3 is TGTGCCAGTAGTACCGCCTACGGGGGTTCACCCCTCCACTTT. Its translation: CASSTAYGGSPLHF. Complete variable domain (other parts from reference TRBV19 and TRBJ1-6): DGGITQSPKYLFRKEGQNVTLSCEQNLNHDAMYWYRQDPGQGLRLIYYSQIVNDFQKGDIAEGYSVSREKKESFPLTVTSAQKNPTAFYLCASSTAYGGSPLHFGNGTRLTVT.

The sample holds one count of this clone. The chain couples TRBV10-3 to TRBJ2-1; 9 bases fit TRBD1. The V gene end was trimmed by 9 bases and the J gene end by 7 bases; junction bases not matched to a gene: 7. This CDR3 comprises 13 residues. Germline V gene lookup returns CDR1 ENHRY and CDR2 SYGVKD. This chain's CDR3 is CAITGQGGNEQFF. CDR3 in DNA: TGTGCCATTACGGGACAGGGTGGAAATGAGCAGTTCTTC.

V gene TRBV7-8 combines with J gene TRBJ1-5; TRBD1 matches at 7 bases. This CDR3 spans 16 amino acids. Looked up from germline, CDR1 is SGHVS and CDR2 is FQNEAQ. V lost 1 base and J lost 1; bases outside the gene matches: 4. CDR3 sequence: CASSLETGNSNQPQHF. DNA for the CDR3: TGTGCCAGCAGCTTAGAGACAGGGAACAGCAATCAGCCCCAGCATTTT.

The J gene is TRBJ2-1, the V gene TRBV6-4, with 12 bases lining up with TRBD2. V trimming: 3 bases; J trimming: 7 bases; junction bases outside the gene matches: 4. Germline V gives CDR1 MRHNA, CDR2 SNTAGT. The CDR3 loop spans 15 amino acids. CDR3 in amino acids: CASSDGTSGPNEQFF. The CDR3 nucleotides read TGTGCCAGCAGTGATGGGACTAGCGGGCCTAATGAGCAGTTCTTC.

The CDR3 DNA sequence: TGTGCCAGCAGTTCTCCAGGGGTCACTTATAATTCACCCCTCCACTTT. Protein product: CASSSPGVTYNSPLHF. V and J are TRBV6-6 and TRBJ1-6; D perhaps matches TRBD1 (6 bases). Germline lookup yields CDR1 MNHNY and CDR2 SVGAGI (reference sequence). The CDR3 extends over 16 amino acids. Trimming pared 4 bases from V and 4 bases from J, leaving 14 bases between.

This chain's CDR3 is CASSIRTSYEQYF. DNA of the CDR3: TGTGCCAGTAGTATTCGGACTAGCTACGAGCAGTACTTC. The gene calls are TRBV19 and TRBJ2-7, with 7 bases aligning to TRBD2. With V trimmed by 3 bases and J by 3 bases, 2 bases remained unmatched. This CDR3 region has 13 residues. The germline CDR1 and CDR2 sequences are LNHDA and SQIVND (reference sequence).

Regarding this clone: Other DNA sequences in the sample encode the same CDR3. The V gene is TRBV2, the J gene TRBJ2-7; 7 bases align to TRBD2. With 6 bases clipped from V and 0 bases from J, the junction kept 2 bases outside the gene matches. Germline V gene sequence: CDR1 SNHLY, CDR2 FYNNEI. The CDR3 totals 13 residues. The CDR3 DNA sequence: TGTGCCAGCAGAACTAGCGCCTCCTACGAGCAGTACTTC. Translating gives CASRTSASYEQYF.

In this sample, this clone turned up a few times. The rearrangement joins TRBV28 to TRBJ1-1; D is possibly TRBD1 (5 bases). V dropped 6 bases and J dropped 3 bases, with 14 bases sitting between them. Germline assignment: CDR1 MDHEN and CDR2 SYDVKM. The CDR3 loop spans 14 amino acids. CDR3 amino acids: CASSPRVWDTEAFF. Written as DNA, the CDR3 is TGTGCCAGCAGCCCCAGGGTTTGGGACACTGAAGCTTTCTTT.

The V gene is TRBV5-4, the J gene TRBJ2-3; TRBD1 matches 7 bases. Germline V gene lookup returns CDR1 SGHNT and CDR2 YYREEE (reference sequence). The J segment lost 4 bases and the V segment lost 1 base, leaving 6 bases of the junction unmatched. The CDR3 contains 15 residues. The CDR3: CASSLTGVEADTQYF. The DNA of the CDR3 is TGTGCCAGCAGCTTGACAGGGGTGGAGGCAGATACGCAGTATTTT.

The genes are TRBV6-1 and TRBJ1-2, with TRBD1 matching over 7 bases. J gave up 3 bases and V 6 bases, and 4 bases lay outside the gene matches. Germline-derived CDR1 and CDR2 are MNHNS and SASEGT. The CDR3 runs to 13 residues. The CDR3 DNA reads TGTGCCAGCAGGCGACAGGGCTACTATGGCTACACCTTC. It yields the protein CASRRQGYYGYTF.

This chain joins TRBV30 and TRBJ1-4; D unclear. The germline gives CDR1 GTSNPN, CDR2 SVGIG (reference sequence). Trimming stripped 3 bases from V and 3 bases from J, with 14 bases between. This CDR3 comprises 15 residues. The CDR3 here is CAWRKADGANEKLFF. The DNA of the CDR3 is TGTGCCTGGAGAAAGGCGGACGGGGCTAATGAAAAACTGTTTTTT.